The rows below give T cell receptor beta chains drawn from one sample of a study of T cell responses to AZD1222 COVID-19 vaccine. Generated by immunoSEQ multiplex PCR, the TCRdb table keeps only in-frame clones and is missing some. This table has under 200,000 clones, roughly nine tenths appearing once. The input for sequencing was peripheral blood, taken on day 0 of MenACWY control vaccination. The receptors here all came from an adult in good health. Each CDR3 is given with its conserved first and last residue. D genes are given only for firm matches. For some rows the clone size is stated as once, few or many, or as a class when expanded; others skip it.

clone_size: NA; d_call: TRBD2; j_call: TRBJ2-5; v_call: TRBV5-4; cdr3_nt: TGTGCCAGCAGCTCAGTAGCGGGAGGGGAGACCCAGTACTTC; cdr3_aa: CASSSVAGGETQYF
clone_size: NA; d_call: TRBD1; j_call: TRBJ1-5; v_call: TRBV2; cdr3_nt: TGTGCCAGCAGTGATCTGGTATTGGGACAGGGGTATGTTCAGCCCCAGCATTTT; cdr3_aa: CASSDLVLGQGYVQPQHF
clone_size: NA; d_call: TRBD2; j_call: TRBJ2-1; v_call: TRBV7-8; cdr3_nt: TGTGCCAGCAGCTTAGTGCATCGGCGGGAGGACTACTACAATGAGCAGTTCTTC; cdr3_aa: CASSLVHRREDYYNEQFF
clone_size: NA; d_call: NA; j_call: TRBJ1-5; v_call: TRBV5-1; cdr3_nt: TGCGCCAGCAGCCCGGGGGACGGAGGATCGCCCCAGCATTTT; cdr3_aa: CASSPGDGGSPQHF
clone_size: NA; d_call: TRBD2; j_call: TRBJ2-2; v_call: TRBV24-1; cdr3_nt: TGTGCCACCAGTGATTTGGGGGGGGTGAACACCGGGGAGCTGTTTTTT; cdr3_aa: CATSDLGGVNTGELFF
clone_size: few; d_call: NA; j_call: TRBJ1-4; v_call: TRBV29-1; cdr3_nt: TGCAGCGCTCTACAGGGTTCTAATGAAAAACTGTTTTTT; cdr3_aa: CSALQGSNEKLFF
clone_size: NA; d_call: TRBD1; j_call: TRBJ1-2; v_call: TRBV30; cdr3_nt: TGTGCCTGGAGAGCAGGACAGGGAGGGAGCTATGGCTACACCTTC; cdr3_aa: CAWRAGQGGSYGYTF
clone_size: NA; d_call: TRBD2; j_call: TRBJ2-5; v_call: TRBV3-1/TRBV3-2; cdr3_nt: TGTGCCAGCAGCCGCGGGACTAGTCTCCGGGAGGAGACCCAGTACTTC; cdr3_aa: CASSRGTSLREETQYF
clone_size: NA; d_call: TRBD1; j_call: TRBJ2-1; v_call: TRBV29-1; cdr3_nt: TGCAGCGGGGGACAGGGATACAATGAGCAGTTCTTC; cdr3_aa: CSGGQGYNEQFF
clone_size: NA; d_call: NA; j_call: TRBJ1-1; v_call: TRBV21-1; cdr3_nt: TGTGCCAGCAGCAAAGCCAACAGGGGAGGGTGCACTGAAGCTTTCTTT; cdr3_aa: CASSKANRGGCTEAFF
clone_size: NA; d_call: TRBD2; j_call: TRBJ2-7; v_call: TRBV6-5; cdr3_nt: TGTGCCAGCCTCCTCTGGGGCGGGAGCTCCTACGAGCAGTACTTC; cdr3_aa: CASLLWGGSSYEQYF
clone_size: NA; d_call: TRBD1; j_call: TRBJ1-2; v_call: TRBV7-9; cdr3_nt: TGTGCCAGCAGCCCCCGTGGGACAGAGGGTAACTATGGCTACACCTTC; cdr3_aa: CASSPRGTEGNYGYTF
clone_size: NA; d_call: TRBD1; j_call: TRBJ2-6; v_call: TRBV24-1; cdr3_nt: TGTGCCACCAGTGAAACTTTAGGGGGCGCAGGGGCCAACGTCCTGACTTTC; cdr3_aa: CATSETLGGAGANVLTF
clone_size: once; d_call: NA; j_call: TRBJ1-6; v_call: TRBV27; cdr3_nt: TGTGCCAGCACGGGAGACTTCTATAATTCACCCCTCCACTTT; cdr3_aa: CASTGDFYNSPLHF
clone_size: NA; d_call: TRBD2; j_call: TRBJ2-2; v_call: TRBV5-1; cdr3_nt: TGCGCCAGCAGCTCGACTAGCGGCCCCACCGGGGAGCTGTTTTTT; cdr3_aa: CASSSTSGPTGELFF
clone_size: NA; d_call: TRBD1; j_call: TRBJ1-6; v_call: TRBV15; cdr3_nt: TGTGCCACCAGCAGAGTGGGGACAGGGAATTCACCCCTCCACTTT; cdr3_aa: CATSRVGTGNSPLHF
clone_size: once; d_call: TRBD1; j_call: TRBJ1-6; v_call: TRBV5-1; cdr3_nt: TGCGCCAGCAGCTCTGACAGGGGTGTACAAAGCTCACCCCTCCACTTT; cdr3_aa: CASSSDRGVQSSPLHF
clone_size: NA; d_call: TRBD1; j_call: TRBJ1-5; v_call: TRBV15; cdr3_nt: TGTGCCACCAGATATGGGGGACAGGGGGCGCAGCCCCAGCATTTT; cdr3_aa: CATRYGGQGAQPQHF
clone_size: NA; d_call: NA; j_call: TRBJ2-3; v_call: TRBV30; cdr3_nt: TGTGCCTGGAGTGGGAGTGGGCATACGCAGTATTTT; cdr3_aa: CAWSGSGHTQYF
clone_size: NA; d_call: NA; j_call: TRBJ1-2; v_call: TRBV4-2; cdr3_nt: TGTGCCAGCAGCCAAGATAGGAGTCAGGGCGTCGATTATGGCTACACCTTC; cdr3_aa: CASSQDRSQGVDYGYTF
clone_size: NA; d_call: NA; j_call: TRBJ2-7; v_call: TRBV6-5; cdr3_nt: TGTGCCAGCAGTCGGGAGCGGTGGGCCGCCGAGCAGTACTTC; cdr3_aa: CASSRERWAAEQYF
clone_size: NA; d_call: NA; j_call: TRBJ1-1; v_call: TRBV30; cdr3_nt: TGTGCCTGGAGGCTTCGGGGAGTTAGGAACACTGAAGCTTTCTTT; cdr3_aa: CAWRLRGVRNTEAFF
clone_size: NA; d_call: TRBD2; j_call: TRBJ2-7; v_call: TRBV7-8; cdr3_nt: TGTGCCAGCAGCTTAGTCATGGGACTAGCGGCTGAGCAGTACTTC; cdr3_aa: CASSLVMGLAAEQYF
clone_size: NA; d_call: NA; j_call: TRBJ1-2; v_call: TRBV9; cdr3_nt: TGTGCCAGCAGCGTAGATGGGGTGCCTAATGGCTACACCTTC; cdr3_aa: CASSVDGVPNGYTF
clone_size: NA; d_call: NA; j_call: TRBJ1-6; v_call: TRBV27; cdr3_nt: TGTGCCAGCAGTCCCAGGGGTACTAATTCACCCCTCCACTTT; cdr3_aa: CASSPRGTNSPLHF
clone_size: NA; d_call: NA; j_call: TRBJ1-1; v_call: TRBV5-6; cdr3_nt: TGTGCCAGCAGCGGAGGACGGAGAACTGAAGCTTTCTTT; cdr3_aa: CASSGGRRTEAFF
clone_size: NA; d_call: NA; j_call: TRBJ1-6; v_call: TRBV9; cdr3_nt: TGTGCCAGCAGCGCAGAACCGGGACGAGATAATTCACCCCTCCACTTT; cdr3_aa: CASSAEPGRDNSPLHF
clone_size: NA; d_call: TRBD1; j_call: TRBJ2-7; v_call: TRBV12-3/TRBV12-4; cdr3_nt: TGTGCCAGCAGTGTGGGACAGGGGGTCGAGCAGTACTTC; cdr3_aa: CASSVGQGVEQYF
clone_size: NA; d_call: NA; j_call: TRBJ1-1; v_call: TRBV27; cdr3_nt: TGTGCCAGCAGTTCTTATCCGTTAAGGACTGAAGCTTTCTTT; cdr3_aa: CASSSYPLRTEAFF
clone_size: NA; d_call: TRBD2; j_call: TRBJ2-7; v_call: TRBV9; cdr3_nt: TGTGCCAGCACCCCTAGCGGGAGTCTCCACGAGCAGTACTTC; cdr3_aa: CASTPSGSLHEQYF
clone_size: NA; d_call: TRBD2; j_call: TRBJ2-1; v_call: TRBV3-1/TRBV3-2; cdr3_nt: TGTGCCAGCAGCCGACTAGCGGGAGACAATGAGCAGTTCTTC; cdr3_aa: CASSRLAGDNEQFF
clone_size: NA; d_call: TRBD1; j_call: TRBJ1-2; v_call: TRBV7-2; cdr3_nt: TGTGCCAGCAGCTTAGCGCCGGGACAGTTTACTAACTATGGCTACACCTTC; cdr3_aa: CASSLAPGQFTNYGYTF
clone_size: once; d_call: NA; j_call: TRBJ1-3; v_call: TRBV7-9; cdr3_nt: TGTGCCAGCAGCCTGAGGGGCACTGGAAACACCATATATTTT; cdr3_aa: CASSLRGTGNTIYF
clone_size: NA; d_call: TRBD1; j_call: TRBJ1-2; v_call: TRBV18; cdr3_nt: TGTGCCAGCACCTACGGACAGGAGAATTTCTATGGCTACACCTTC; cdr3_aa: CASTYGQENFYGYTF
clone_size: once; d_call: NA; j_call: TRBJ2-1; v_call: TRBV30; cdr3_nt: TGTGCCTGGAGCCGGGAGTTGTCAAATGAGCAGTTCTTC; cdr3_aa: CAWSRELSNEQFF
clone_size: few; d_call: TRBD1; j_call: TRBJ1-4; v_call: TRBV28; cdr3_nt: TGTGCCAGCAGTCTCGACAGGGGACGCGAAAAACTGTTTTTT; cdr3_aa: CASSLDRGREKLFF
clone_size: NA; d_call: TRBD1; j_call: TRBJ2-5; v_call: TRBV4-1; cdr3_nt: TGCGCCAGCAGCCATCCGGACCGGGACAGCGGCCCTCAAGAGACCCAGTACTTC; cdr3_aa: CASSHPDRDSGPQETQYF
clone_size: NA; d_call: NA; j_call: TRBJ1-5; v_call: TRBV28; cdr3_nt: TGTGCCAGCCGCGGGACACCTCTTTATCAGCCCCAGCATTTT; cdr3_aa: CASRGTPLYQPQHF
clone_size: NA; d_call: NA; j_call: TRBJ1-2; v_call: TRBV5-1; cdr3_nt: TGCGCCAGCAGCGCTTCAGGGGAGGATGGCTACACCTTC; cdr3_aa: CASSASGEDGYTF
clone_size: NA; d_call: NA; j_call: TRBJ2-7; v_call: TRBV28; cdr3_nt: TGTGCCAGCAGTTTGGCCAGCTACGAGCAGTACTTC; cdr3_aa: CASSLASYEQYF
clone_size: once; d_call: NA; j_call: TRBJ2-2; v_call: TRBV24-1; cdr3_nt: TGTGCCACCAGTGTCGACTCTAACACCGGGGAGCTGTTTTTT; cdr3_aa: CATSVDSNTGELFF
clone_size: NA; d_call: NA; j_call: TRBJ1-3; v_call: TRBV7-2; cdr3_nt: TGTGCCAGCAGCATAGACAGGACAAACACCATATATTTT; cdr3_aa: CASSIDRTNTIYF
clone_size: NA; d_call: NA; j_call: TRBJ1-5; v_call: TRBV7-8; cdr3_nt: TGTGCCAGCAGCGGGCCGGGACTGAGCGATCAGCCCCAGCATTTT; cdr3_aa: CASSGPGLSDQPQHF
clone_size: NA; d_call: TRBD1; j_call: TRBJ2-4; v_call: TRBV19; cdr3_nt: TGTGCCAGTAGTCTACTCCCGGGACAGGGGGCGAACATTCAGTACTTC; cdr3_aa: CASSLLPGQGANIQYF
clone_size: NA; d_call: TRBD1; j_call: TRBJ1-6; v_call: TRBV7-9; cdr3_nt: TGTGCCAGCAGCCCCAGTGACAGGGACTCCCTCCACTTT; cdr3_aa: CASSPSDRDSLHF
clone_size: once; d_call: NA; j_call: TRBJ2-7; v_call: TRBV16; cdr3_nt: TGTGCCAGCAGCCAGGAGCTGGCTTTTGACGAGCAGTACTTC; cdr3_aa: CASSQELAFDEQYF
clone_size: NA; d_call: NA; j_call: TRBJ1-5; v_call: TRBV19; cdr3_nt: TGTGCCAGTAGTATGCAGGGCGATCAGCCCCAGCATTTT; cdr3_aa: CASSMQGDQPQHF